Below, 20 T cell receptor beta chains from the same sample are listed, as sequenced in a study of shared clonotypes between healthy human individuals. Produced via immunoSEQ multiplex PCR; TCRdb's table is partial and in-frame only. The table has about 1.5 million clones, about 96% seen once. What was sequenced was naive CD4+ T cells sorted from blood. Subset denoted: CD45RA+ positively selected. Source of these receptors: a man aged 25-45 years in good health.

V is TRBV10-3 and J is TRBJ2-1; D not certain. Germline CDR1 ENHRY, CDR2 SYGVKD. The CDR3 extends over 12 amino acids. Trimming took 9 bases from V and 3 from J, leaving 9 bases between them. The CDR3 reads CAIQDNYNEQFF. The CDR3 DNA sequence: TGTGCCATACAAGACAACTACAATGAGCAGTTCTTC.

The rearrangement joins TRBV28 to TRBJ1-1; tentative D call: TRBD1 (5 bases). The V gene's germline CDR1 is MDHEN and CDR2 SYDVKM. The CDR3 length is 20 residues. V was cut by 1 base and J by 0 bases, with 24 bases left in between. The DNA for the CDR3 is TGTGCCAGCAGTTTATCCTCTATCAGACCGGGAGGGGCCCTGAACACTGAAGCTTTCTTT. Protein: CASSLSSIRPGGALNTEAFF.

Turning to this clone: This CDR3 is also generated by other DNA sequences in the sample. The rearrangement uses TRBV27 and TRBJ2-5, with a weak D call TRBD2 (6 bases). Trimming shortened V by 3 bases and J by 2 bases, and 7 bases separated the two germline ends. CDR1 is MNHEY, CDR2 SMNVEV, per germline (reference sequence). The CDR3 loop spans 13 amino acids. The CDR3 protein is CASSFGRQETQYF. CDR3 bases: TGTGCCAGCAGTTTCGGGAGACAAGAGACCCAGTACTTC.

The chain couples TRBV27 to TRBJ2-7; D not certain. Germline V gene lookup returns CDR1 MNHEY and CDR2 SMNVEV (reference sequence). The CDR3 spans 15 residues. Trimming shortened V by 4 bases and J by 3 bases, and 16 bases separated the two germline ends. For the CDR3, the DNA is TGTGCCAGCAGTTCCGAACCCCATAGAAGCTACGAGCAGTACTTC. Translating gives CASSSEPHRSYEQYF.

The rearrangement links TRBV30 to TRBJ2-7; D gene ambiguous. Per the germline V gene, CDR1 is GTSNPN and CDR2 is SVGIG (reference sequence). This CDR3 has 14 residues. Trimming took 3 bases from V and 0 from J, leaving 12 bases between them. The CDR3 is CAWRLSPSSYEQYF. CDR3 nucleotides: TGTGCCTGGAGGCTGAGCCCGAGCTCCTACGAGCAGTACTTC.

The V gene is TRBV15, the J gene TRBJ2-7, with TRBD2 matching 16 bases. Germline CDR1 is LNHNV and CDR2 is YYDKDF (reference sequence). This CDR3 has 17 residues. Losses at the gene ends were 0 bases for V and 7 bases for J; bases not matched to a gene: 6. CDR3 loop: CATSRDSGTSGRGEQYF. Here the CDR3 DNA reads TGTGCCACCAGCAGAGATTCTGGGACTAGCGGGAGGGGGGAGCAGTACTTC.

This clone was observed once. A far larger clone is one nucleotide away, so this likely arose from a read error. This CDR3 is CASSVGTGPYNEQFF. Written as DNA, the CDR3 is TGTGCCAGCAGCGTAGGGACAGGACCTTACAATGAGCAGTTCTTC. The chain links TRBV9 to TRBJ2-1; TRBD1 matches 7 bases. CDR1 SGDLS and CDR2 YYNGEE come from the germline V gene. Trimming at V came to 0 bases and at J to 4 bases, leaving 4 bases not matched to a gene. The CDR3 runs to 15 residues. Variable domain in full (rest from reference TRBV9 and TRBJ2-1): DSGVTQTPKHLITATGQRVTLRCSPRSGDLSVYWYQQSLDQGLQFLIQYYNGEERAKGNILERFSAQQFPDLHSELNLSSLELGDSALYFCASSVGTGPYNEQFFGPGTRLTVL.

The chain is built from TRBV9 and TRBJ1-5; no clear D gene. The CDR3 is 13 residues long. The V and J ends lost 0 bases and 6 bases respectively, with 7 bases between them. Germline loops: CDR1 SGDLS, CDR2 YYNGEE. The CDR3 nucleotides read TGTGCCAGCAGCGTAGATTGGGGTCAGCCCCAGCATTTT. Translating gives CASSVDWGQPQHF.

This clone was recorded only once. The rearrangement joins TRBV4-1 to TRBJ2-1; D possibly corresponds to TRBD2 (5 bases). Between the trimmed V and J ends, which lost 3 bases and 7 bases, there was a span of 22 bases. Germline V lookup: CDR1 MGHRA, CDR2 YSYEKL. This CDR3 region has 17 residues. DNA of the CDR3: TGCGCCAGCAGCCATAGGATGCCTAGAGGACGGGATAATGAGCAGTTCTTC. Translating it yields CASSHRMPRGRDNEQFF.

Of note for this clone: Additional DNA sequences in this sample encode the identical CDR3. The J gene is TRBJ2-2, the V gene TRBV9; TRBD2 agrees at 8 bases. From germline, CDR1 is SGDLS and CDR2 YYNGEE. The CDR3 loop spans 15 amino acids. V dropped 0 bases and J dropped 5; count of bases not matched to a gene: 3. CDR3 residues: CASSVAGGPTGELFF. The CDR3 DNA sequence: TGTGCCAGCAGCGTAGCGGGAGGGCCAACCGGGGAGCTGTTTTTT.

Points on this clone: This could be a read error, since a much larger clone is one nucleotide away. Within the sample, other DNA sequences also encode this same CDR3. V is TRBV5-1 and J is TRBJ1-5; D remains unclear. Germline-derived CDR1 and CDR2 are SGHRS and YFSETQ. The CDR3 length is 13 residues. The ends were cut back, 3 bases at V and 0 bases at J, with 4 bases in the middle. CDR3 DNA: TGCGCCAGCAGCTGGGATAGCAATCAGCCCCAGCATTTT. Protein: CASSWDSNQPQHF.

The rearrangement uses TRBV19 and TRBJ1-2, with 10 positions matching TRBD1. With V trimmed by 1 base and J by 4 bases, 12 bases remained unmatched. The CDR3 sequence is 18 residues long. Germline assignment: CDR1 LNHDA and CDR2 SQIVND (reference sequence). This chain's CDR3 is CASSIGSTDRGLLYGYTF. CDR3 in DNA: TGTGCCAGTAGTATAGGCTCGACTGACAGGGGGCTTCTCTATGGCTACACCTTC.

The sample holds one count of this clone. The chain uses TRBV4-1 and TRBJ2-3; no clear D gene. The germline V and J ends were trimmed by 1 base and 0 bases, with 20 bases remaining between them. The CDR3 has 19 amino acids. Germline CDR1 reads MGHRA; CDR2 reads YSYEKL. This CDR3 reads CASSQGLIPLASSTDTQYF. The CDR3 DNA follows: TGCGCCAGCAGCCAAGGCTTGATCCCCCTGGCGTCTAGCACAGATACGCAGTATTTT.

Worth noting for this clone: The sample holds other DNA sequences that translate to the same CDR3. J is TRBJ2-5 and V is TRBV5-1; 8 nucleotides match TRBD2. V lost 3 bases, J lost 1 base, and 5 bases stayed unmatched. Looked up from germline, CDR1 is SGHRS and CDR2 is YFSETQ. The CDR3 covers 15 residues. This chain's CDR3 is CASSSAGTSQETQYF. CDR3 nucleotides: TGCGCCAGCAGCTCCGCCGGGACTAGCCAAGAGACCCAGTACTTC.

CDR3 bases: TGCAGTGCTACGTACGAGACCCAGTACTTC. It specifies CSATYETQYF. The chain carries TRBV20-1 and TRBJ2-5; unclear D gene. Trimming shortened V by 4 bases and J by 5 bases, and 5 bases separated the two germline ends. CDR1 DFQATT and CDR2 SNEGSKA come from the germline V gene (reference sequence). The CDR3 covers 10 residues.

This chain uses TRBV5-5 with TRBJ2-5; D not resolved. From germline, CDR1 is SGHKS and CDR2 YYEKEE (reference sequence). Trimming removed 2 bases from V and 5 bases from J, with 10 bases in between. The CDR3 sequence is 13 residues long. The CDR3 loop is CASSFGASETQYF. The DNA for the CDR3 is TGTGCCAGCAGCTTCGGAGCCAGTGAGACCCAGTACTTC.

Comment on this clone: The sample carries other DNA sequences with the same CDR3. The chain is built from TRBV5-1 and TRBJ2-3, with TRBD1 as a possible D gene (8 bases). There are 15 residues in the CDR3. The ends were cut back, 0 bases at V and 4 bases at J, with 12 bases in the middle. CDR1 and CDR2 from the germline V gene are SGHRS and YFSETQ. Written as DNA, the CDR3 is TGCGCCAGCAGCTTGGGACAGGGGAGGGCAGATACGCAGTATTTT. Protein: CASSLGQGRADTQYF.

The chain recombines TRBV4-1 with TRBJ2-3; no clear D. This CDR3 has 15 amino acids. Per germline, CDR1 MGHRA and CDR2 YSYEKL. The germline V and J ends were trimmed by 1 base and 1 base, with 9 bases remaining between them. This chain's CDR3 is CASSQVGMGTDTQYF. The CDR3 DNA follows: TGCGCCAGCAGCCAAGTAGGGATGGGCACAGATACGCAGTATTTT.

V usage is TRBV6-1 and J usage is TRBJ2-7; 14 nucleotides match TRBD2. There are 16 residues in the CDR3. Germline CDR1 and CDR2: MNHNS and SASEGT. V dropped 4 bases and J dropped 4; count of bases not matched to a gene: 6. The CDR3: CASSAPGLAGVYEQYF. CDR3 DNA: TGTGCCAGCAGTGCGCCGGGACTAGCGGGAGTTTACGAGCAGTACTTC.

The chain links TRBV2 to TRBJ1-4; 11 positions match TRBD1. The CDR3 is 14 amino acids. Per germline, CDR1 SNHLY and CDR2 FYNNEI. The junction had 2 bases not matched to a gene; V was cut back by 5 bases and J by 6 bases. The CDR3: CASSSDRGHEKLFF. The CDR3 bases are TGTGCCAGCAGTTCGGACAGGGGGCATGAAAAACTGTTTTTT.